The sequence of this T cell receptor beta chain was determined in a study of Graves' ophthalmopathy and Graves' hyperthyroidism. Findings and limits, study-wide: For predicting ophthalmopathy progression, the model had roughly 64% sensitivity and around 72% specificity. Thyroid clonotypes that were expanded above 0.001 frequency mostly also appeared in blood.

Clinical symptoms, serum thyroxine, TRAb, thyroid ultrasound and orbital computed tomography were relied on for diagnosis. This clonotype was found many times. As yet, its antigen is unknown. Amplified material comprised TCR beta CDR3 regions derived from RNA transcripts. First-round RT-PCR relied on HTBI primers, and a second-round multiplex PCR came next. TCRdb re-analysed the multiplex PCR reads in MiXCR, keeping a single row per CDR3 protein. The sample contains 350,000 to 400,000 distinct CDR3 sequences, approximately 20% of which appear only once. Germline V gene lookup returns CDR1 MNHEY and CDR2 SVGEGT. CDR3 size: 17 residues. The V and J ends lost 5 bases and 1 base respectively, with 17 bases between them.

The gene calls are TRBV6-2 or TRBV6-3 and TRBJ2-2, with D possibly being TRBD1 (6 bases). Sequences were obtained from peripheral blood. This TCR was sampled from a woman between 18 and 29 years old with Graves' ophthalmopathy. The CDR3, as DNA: TGTGCCAGCAGTGGACCCAGGGGAAGTCAGAACACCGGGGAGCTGTTTTTT. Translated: CASSGPRGSQNTGELFF.